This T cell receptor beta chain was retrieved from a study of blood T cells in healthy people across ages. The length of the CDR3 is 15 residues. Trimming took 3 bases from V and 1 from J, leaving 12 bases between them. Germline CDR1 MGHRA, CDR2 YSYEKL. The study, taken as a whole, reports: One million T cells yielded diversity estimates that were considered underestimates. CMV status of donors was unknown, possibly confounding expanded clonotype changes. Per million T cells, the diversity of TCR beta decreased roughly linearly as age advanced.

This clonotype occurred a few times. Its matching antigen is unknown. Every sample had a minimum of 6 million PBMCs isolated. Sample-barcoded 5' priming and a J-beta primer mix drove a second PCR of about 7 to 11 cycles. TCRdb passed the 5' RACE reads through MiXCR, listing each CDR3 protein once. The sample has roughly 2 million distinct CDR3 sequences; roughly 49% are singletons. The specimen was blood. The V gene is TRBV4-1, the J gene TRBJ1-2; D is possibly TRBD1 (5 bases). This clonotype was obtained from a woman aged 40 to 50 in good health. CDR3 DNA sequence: TGCGCCAGCAGCCACCCAGAAAGGGGTAACTATGGCTACACCTTC. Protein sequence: CASSHPERGNYGYTF.